This T cell receptor beta chain was recorded in a study of immune characterization of retroperitoneal liposarcoma. TCRdb re-analysed the PCR reads in MiXCR, keeping a single row per CDR3 protein. The sample lists roughly 8,000 distinct CDR3 sequences; more than 25% were seen once. Germline CDR1 reads MNHNS; CDR2 reads SASEGT. CDR3 length: 15 residues. J was trimmed by 9 bases and V by 6 bases; bases with no gene match: 9. This clonotype was detected many times. Specimen: blood. The clonotype comes from a male donor with retroperitoneal liposarcoma. This rearrangement joins TRBV6-1 to TRBJ1-6; 9 positions agree with TRBD1. CDR3 DNA sequence: TGTGCCAGCAGCACGGCTGGGACAGGGATTTCACCCCTCCACTTT. This sequence encodes CASSTAGTGISPLHF.